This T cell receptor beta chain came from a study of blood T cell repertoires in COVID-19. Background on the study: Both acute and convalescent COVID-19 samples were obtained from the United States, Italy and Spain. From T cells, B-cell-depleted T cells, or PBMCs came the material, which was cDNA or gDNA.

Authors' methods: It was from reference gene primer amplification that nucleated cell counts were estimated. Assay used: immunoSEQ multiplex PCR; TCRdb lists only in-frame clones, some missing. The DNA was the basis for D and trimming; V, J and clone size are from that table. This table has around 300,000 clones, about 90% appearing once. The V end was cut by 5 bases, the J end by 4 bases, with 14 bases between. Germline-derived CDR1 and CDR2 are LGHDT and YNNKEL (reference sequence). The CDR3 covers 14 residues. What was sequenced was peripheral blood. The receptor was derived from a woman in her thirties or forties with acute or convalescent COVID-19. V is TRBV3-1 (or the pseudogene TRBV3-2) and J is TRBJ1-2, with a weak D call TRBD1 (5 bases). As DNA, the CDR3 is TGTGCCAGCAGCGCATGGAGACAGAGCTATGGCTACACCTTC. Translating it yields CASSAWRQSYGYTF.